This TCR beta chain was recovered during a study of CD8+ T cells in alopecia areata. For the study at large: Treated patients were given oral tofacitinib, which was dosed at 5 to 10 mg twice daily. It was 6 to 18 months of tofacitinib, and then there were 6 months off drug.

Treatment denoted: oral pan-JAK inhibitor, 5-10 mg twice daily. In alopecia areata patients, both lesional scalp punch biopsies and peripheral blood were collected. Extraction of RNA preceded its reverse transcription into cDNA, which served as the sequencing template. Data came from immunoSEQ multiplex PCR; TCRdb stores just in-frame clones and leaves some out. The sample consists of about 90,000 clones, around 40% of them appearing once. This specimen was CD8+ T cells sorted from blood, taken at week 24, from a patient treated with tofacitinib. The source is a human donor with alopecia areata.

CDR3 amino acids: CATSRSGDEQYF. The CDR3, as DNA: TGTGCCACCAGCAGGAGCGGGGACGAGCAGTACTTC. The chain links TRBV15 to TRBJ2-7, with 7 bases matching TRBD2. Looked up from germline, CDR1 is LNHNV and CDR2 is YYDKDF (reference sequence). V dropped 3 bases and J dropped 5; count of bases not matched to a gene: 1. This CDR3 has 12 residues.